Listed here is a single T cell receptor beta chain. These data originate in a study of T-cell reconstitution after alpha-beta-depleted transplantation in children. This CDR3 has 13 amino acids. The V end lost 6 bases, the J end lost 0 bases, and 11 bases lay between the germline ends. Germline CDR1 and CDR2: DFQATT and SNEGSKA (reference sequence). The TCRbeta library was prepared with unique molecular identifiers. MiXCR, applied by TCRdb to the PCR reads, yields one record per CDR3 protein. The table has some 520,000 distinct CDR3 sequences, 32% seen once; the top ten hold around 2.5%. This sequence was found in a human donor who donated a stem cell graft to a child with aplastic anemia. The source material was PBMCs from the stem cell graft donor, sampled from the stem cell graft. This rearrangement joins TRBV20-1 to TRBJ1-1; a possible D gene is TRBD1 (5 bases). The CDR3 coding sequence is TGCAGTGCAGGATGGGGGGTGAACACTGAAGCTTTCTTT. It yields the protein CSAGWGVNTEAFF.